One sample yielded the 32 T cell receptor beta chains listed below, sequenced in a study of T cell responses to AZD1222 COVID-19 vaccine. Method: immunoSEQ multiplex PCR; TCRdb's copy keeps in-frame clones and lacks some. Of more than 150,000 clones in the sample, around 87% were seen once. Sequences were derived from peripheral blood, sampled 28 days after the second AZD1222 dose. These receptors were collected from an adult who received the AZD1222 COVID-19 vaccine.

The chain joins TRBV7-2 to TRBJ2-3, with D unresolved. The CDR3 covers 14 residues. With 0 bases removed from V and 0 bases from J, the gap between germline ends came to 4 bases. Looked up from germline, CDR1 is SGHTA and CDR2 is FQGNSA. This CDR3 reads CASSLARSTDTQYF. The CDR3 bases are TGTGCCAGCAGCTTAGCCAGAAGCACAGATACGCAGTATTTT.

V and J are TRBV29-1 and TRBJ2-1; weak D call: TRBD1 (6 bases). The germline V gene has CDR1 SQVTM and CDR2 ANQGSEA. The CDR3 length is 15 residues. V shed 5 bases and J shed 6 bases, with 20 bases lying between them. The CDR3 sequence is CSVPRARTVANEQFF. The CDR3, as DNA: TGCAGCGTTCCTAGGGCTCGGACAGTCGCCAATGAGCAGTTCTTC.

The J gene is TRBJ2-1, the V gene TRBV9; TRBD1 might be the D (6 bases). Germline CDR1 reads SGDLS; CDR2 reads YYNGEE. Deletions cut 0 bases from V and 9 bases from J, with 7 bases between. The CDR3 spans 12 residues. The CDR3 DNA follows: TGTGCCAGCAGCGTAGGGGGGCGTGAGCAGTTCTTC. Translating gives CASSVGGREQFF.

The rearrangement links TRBV7-9 to TRBJ2-7; D may correspond to TRBD1 or TRBD2 (6 bases each). CDR3 length: 15 amino acids. The ends were cut back, 1 base at V and 5 bases at J, with 15 bases in the middle. The germline V gene encodes CDR1 SEHNR and CDR2 FQNEAQ (reference sequence). The CDR3 is CASSLVSSGADEQYF. The CDR3 DNA is TGTGCCAGCAGCTTAGTGAGTTCGGGGGCGGACGAGCAGTACTTC. Based on the CDR3 plus reference TRBV7-9 and TRBJ2-7, the full variable domain is DTGVSQNPRHKITKRGQNVTFRCDPISEHNRLYWYRQTLGQGPEFLTYFQNEAQLEKSRLLSDRFSAERPKGSFSTLEIQRTEQGDSAMYLCASSLVSSGADEQYFGPGTRLTVT.

This chain joins TRBV6-2 or TRBV6-3 and TRBJ1-5; no firm D call. V lost 1 base to trimming and J lost 3 bases, with 4 bases between them. The CDR3 runs 13 residues. Germline CDR1 and CDR2: MNHEY and SVGEGT. The CDR3 DNA reads as TGTGCCAGCAGTTACTACGCCAATCAGCCCCAGCATTTT. Protein sequence: CASSYYANQPQHF.

V gene TRBV7-2 combines with J gene TRBJ1-6; TRBD1 matches 8 bases. The CDR3 extends over 15 amino acids. Losses at the gene ends were 5 bases for V and 6 bases for J; bases not matched to a gene: 6. The germline gives CDR1 SGHTA, CDR2 FQGNSA. The CDR3: CASSAPGQVNSPLHF. CDR3 bases: TGTGCCAGCAGCGCCCCGGGACAGGTTAATTCACCCCTCCACTTT.

The CDR3 DNA follows: TGTGCCAGCAGTTTATCGAATAATTGGTACACCGGGGAGCTGTTTTTT. Translating gives CASSLSNNWYTGELFF. The chain employs TRBV27 and TRBJ2-2; D is unresolved. The CDR3 totals 16 residues. The V end lost 0 bases, the J end lost 3 bases, and 11 bases lay between the germline ends. From germline, CDR1 is MNHEY and CDR2 SMNVEV (reference sequence).

The chain carries TRBV6-5 and TRBJ2-2, with a possible D match to TRBD2 (6 bases). Per germline, CDR1 MNHEY and CDR2 SVGAGI. V was pared by 6 bases and J by 4 bases, with 15 bases between. CDR3 length: 15 amino acids. The CDR3 DNA is TGTGCCAGCAGGACCGATAGCGGAGCCACCGGGGAGCTGTTTTTT. Translation gives CASRTDSGATGELFF.

The rearrangement uses TRBV5-8 and TRBJ2-1; 7 nucleotides match TRBD1. V shed 4 bases and J 5 bases; nucleotides not matched to a gene: 9. Looked up from germline, CDR1 is SGHTS and CDR2 is YDEGEE. This CDR3 spans 15 amino acids. The CDR3 spells CASSLGTVEDNEQFF. The CDR3 DNA reads TGTGCCAGCAGCCTCGGGACAGTGGAGGACAATGAGCAGTTCTTC.

J is TRBJ2-1 and V is TRBV30; TRBD2 matches 8 bases. The CDR3 has 12 residues. The V segment lost 5 bases and the J segment 6 bases; nucleotides outside the gene matches: 3. Germline V gene sequence: CDR1 GTSNPN, CDR2 SVGIG (reference sequence). The CDR3 loop is CAWVTSGNEQFF. The CDR3 DNA sequence: TGTGCCTGGGTTACTAGCGGCAATGAGCAGTTCTTC.

This clone was counted ten times or more. This sequence joins TRBV29-1 and TRBJ2-3, with 7 bases aligning to TRBD2. The V gene's germline CDR1 is SQVTM and CDR2 ANQGSEA. CDR3 length: 12 residues. V shed 5 bases, J shed 1 base, and the junction held 0 bases outside the gene matches. CDR3: CSVLAGTDTQYF. For the CDR3, the DNA is TGCAGCGTTCTAGCGGGCACAGATACGCAGTATTTT.

The V and J genes are TRBV24-1 and TRBJ1-1, with D possibly TRBD1 on 5 matching bases. Looked up from germline, CDR1 is KGHDR and CDR2 is SFDVKD. There are 11 residues in the CDR3. The ends were cut back, 3 bases at V and 7 bases at J, with 5 bases in the middle. The CDR3 spells CATSDQGEAFF. DNA for the CDR3: TGTGCCACCAGTGATCAGGGTGAAGCTTTCTTT.

For this clone: The junction shows a germline mismatch at one end, possibly a read error. V is TRBV28 and J is TRBJ1-6; 7 bases align to TRBD1. The CDR3 is made up of 13 amino acids. Germline CDR1 is MDHEN and CDR2 is SYDVKM. For the CDR3, the DNA is TGCGCGACAGGGCCCACTTATAATTCACCCCTCCACTTT. Translation gives CATGPTYNSPLHF.

V is TRBV30 and J is TRBJ2-2; D gene ambiguous. From germline, CDR1 is GTSNPN and CDR2 SVGIG (reference sequence). Trimming cost V 4 bases and J 6 bases, with 12 bases left between them. There are 13 residues in the CDR3. The CDR3 loop is CAWTTLGPGELFF. CDR3 bases: TGTGCCTGGACTACCCTAGGGCCCGGGGAGCTGTTTTTT.

The CDR3 DNA reads as TGTGCCAGCAGCCGTACAAGGCGGGACAGGGGGGATACGCAGTATTTT. Encoded protein: CASSRTRRDRGDTQYF. V and J are TRBV7-9 and TRBJ2-3, with 11 bases that match TRBD1. V was pared by 5 bases and J by 6 bases, with 10 bases of the junction left unmatched. The CDR3 is made up of 16 amino acids. CDR1 SEHNR and CDR2 FQNEAQ come from the germline V gene (reference sequence).

With regard to this clone: This sample also contains other DNA sequences that code for the same CDR3. The chain has TRBV6-5 and TRBJ2-2; 9 nucleotides match TRBD1. The germline gives CDR1 MNHEY, CDR2 SVGAGI. This CDR3 has 14 amino acids. Germline trimming cut 6 bases from V and 7 bases from J; bases unmatched to any gene: 6. Here the CDR3 DNA reads TGTGCCAGCAGCTCCGGGACAGGGTTCGGGGAGCTGTTTTTT. It encodes CASSSGTGFGELFF.

The gene calls are TRBV9 and TRBJ2-3; the D gene is possibly TRBD1 (6 bases). Trimming pared 3 bases from V and 5 bases from J, leaving 13 bases between. CDR1 SGDLS and CDR2 YYNGEE come from the germline V gene. This CDR3 is built from 14 residues. The CDR3 reads CASSDRPGEDTQYF. The CDR3 DNA follows: TGTGCCAGCAGCGATCGACCAGGGGAAGATACGCAGTATTTT. Complete variable domain (other parts from reference TRBV9 and TRBJ2-3): DSGVTQTPKHLITATGQRVTLRCSPRSGDLSVYWYQQSLDQGLQFLIQYYNGEERAKGNILERFSAQQFPDLHSELNLSSLELGDSALYFCASSDRPGEDTQYFGPGTRLTVL.

CDR3 loop: CASSVTQGGDYGYTF. The DNA for the CDR3 is TGTGCCAGCAGCGTAACACAGGGAGGGGACTATGGCTACACCTTC. This chain uses TRBV9 with TRBJ1-2; perhaps TRBD1 as D (6 bases). The V end lost 1 base, the J end lost 3 bases, and 13 bases lay between the germline ends. There are 15 residues in the CDR3. Germline lookup yields CDR1 SGDLS and CDR2 YYNGEE.

This chain links TRBV5-1 with TRBJ2-5, with TRBD1 identical over 7 bases. The CDR3 spans 14 residues. Losses at the gene ends were 5 bases for V and 5 bases for J; bases not matched to a gene: 9. In germline, CDR1 is SGHRS, CDR2 YFSETQ. CDR3 sequence (DNA): TGCGCCAGCAGGGGACAGCAGGGTTGGGAGACCCAGTACTTC. Translation: CASRGQQGWETQYF. The full variable domain, completed using reference TRBV5-1 and TRBJ2-5, is KAGVTQTPRYLIKTRGQQVTLSCSPISGHRSVSWYQQTPGQGLQFLFEYFSETQRNKGNFPGRFSGRQFSNSRSEMNVSTLELGDSALYLCASRGQQGWETQYFGPGTRLLVL.

The J gene is TRBJ1-3, the V gene TRBV7-2, with a tentative D call TRBD1 (5 bases). CDR1 is SGHTA and CDR2 is FQGNSA in the germline V gene. With 0 bases removed from V and 0 bases from J, the gap between germline ends came to 15 bases. The CDR3 extends over 18 amino acids. This CDR3 reads CASSLAYRGAISGNTIYF. Written as DNA, the CDR3 is TGTGCCAGCAGCTTAGCGTATCGAGGGGCGATCTCTGGAAACACCATATATTTT.

The chain carries TRBV6-1 and TRBJ2-7; 10 bases are a match to TRBD2. J lost 3 bases, V lost 3 bases, and 2 bases had no gene match. CDR3 length: 14 amino acids. Germline assignment: CDR1 MNHNS and CDR2 SASEGT. The CDR3 region is CASSETSGLYEQYF. The CDR3 nucleotides read TGTGCCAGCAGTGAGACTAGCGGGCTCTACGAGCAGTACTTC.

This rearrangement joins TRBV2 to TRBJ2-1; TRBD2 matches at 13 bases. The CDR3 runs to 14 residues. Trimming cost V 6 bases and J 9 bases; bases outside gene matches: 5. Per the germline V gene, CDR1 is SNHLY and CDR2 is FYNNEI. The CDR3 reads CASSWTSGSGEQFF. The CDR3 DNA reads as TGTGCCAGCAGCTGGACTAGCGGGAGCGGTGAGCAGTTCTTC. Variable domain in full (rest from reference TRBV2 and TRBJ2-1): EPEVTQTPSHQVTQMGQEVILRCVPISNHLYFYWYRQILGQKVEFLVSFYNNEISEKSEIFDDQFSVERPDGSNFTLKIRSTKLEDSAMYFCASSWTSGSGEQFFGPGTRLTVL.

The chain uses TRBV29-1 and TRBJ1-1, with no clear D. Trimming removed 5 bases from V and 0 bases from J, with 10 bases in between. The CDR3 totals 13 residues. Germline V lookup: CDR1 SQVTM, CDR2 ANQGSEA. The CDR3 bases are TGCAGCGTTCATAAACAGTTGAACACTGAAGCTTTCTTT. This gives the protein CSVHKQLNTEAFF.

The chain carries TRBV12-3 or TRBV12-4 and TRBJ2-7; D is unresolved. The CDR3 spans 13 residues. Trimming pared 3 bases from V and 8 bases from J, leaving 14 bases between. The CDR3 sequence is CASSFFGDDKQYF. Written as DNA, the CDR3 is TGTGCCAGCAGTTTCTTCGGCGATGACAAGCAGTACTTC.

This clone has only a few counts. The chain carries TRBV3-1 (or the pseudogene TRBV3-2) and TRBJ1-1, with D uncertain. Germline V gene data show CDR1 as LGHDT and CDR2 as YNNKEL (reference sequence). This CDR3 is 16 amino acids long. V dropped 4 bases and J dropped 7 bases, with 22 bases sitting between them. As DNA, the CDR3 is TGTGCCAGCAGCCCCCTCAGAACGGCCCGGGAGGATGAAGCTTTCTTT. It encodes CASSPLRTAREDEAFF.

The chain joins TRBV28 to TRBJ2-7; TRBD2 might be the D (5 bases). Germline V lookup: CDR1 MDHEN, CDR2 SYDVKM. V was shortened by 2 bases and J by 3 bases, with 8 bases between the two germline ends. The CDR3 has 13 residues. This CDR3 reads CASSLRGIYEQYF. In DNA form, the CDR3 reads TGTGCCAGCAGTTTAAGAGGGATCTACGAGCAGTACTTC. The full variable domain, rest sourced from reference TRBV28 and TRBJ2-7, is DVKVTQSSRYLVKRTGEKVFLECVQDMDHENMFWYRQDPGLGLRLIYFSYDVKMKEKGDIPEGYSVSREKKERFSLILESASTNQTSMYLCASSLRGIYEQYFGPGTRLTVT.

The chain has TRBV12-3 or TRBV12-4 and TRBJ1-1, with D possibly being TRBD1 (5 bases). Between the trimmed V and J ends, which lost 9 bases and 4 bases, there was a span of 12 bases. The CDR3 sequence is 12 residues long. CDR3 sequence: CASGGTGTEAFF. CDR3 sequence (DNA): TGTGCCAGTGGGGGGACGGGCACTGAAGCTTTCTTT.

The chain combines TRBV9 with TRBJ1-5; D is undetermined. Trimming left V 3 bases short and J 0 bases short, with 10 bases between. Germline CDR1 is SGDLS and CDR2 is YYNGEE. The CDR3 spans 15 residues. The CDR3 sequence is CASSAAAGSNQPQHF. The DNA for the CDR3 is TGTGCCAGCAGCGCCGCGGCGGGTAGCAATCAGCCCCAGCATTTT.

The rearrangement links TRBV7-3 to TRBJ2-2, with D uncertain. Trimming cost V 4 bases and J 4 bases, with 13 bases left between them. The length of the CDR3 is 15 residues. Germline V CDR1 and CDR2: SGHTA, FQGTGA. DNA for the CDR3: TGTGCCAGCAGCTCTAATTCTTACCCCACCGGGGAGCTGTTTTTT. Translating it yields CASSSNSYPTGELFF.

The chain joins TRBV25-1 to TRBJ2-5; D unclear. Trimming removed 8 bases at V and 2 bases at J, with 12 bases between. The CDR3 has 13 residues. CDR1 is MGHDK and CDR2 is SYGVNS in the germline V gene. The CDR3 DNA reads as TGTGCCAGCTCCACGGCGTTTCAAGAGACCCAGTACTTC. This gives the protein CASSTAFQETQYF.

The CDR3 region has the DNA TGTGCCAGCAGTGTAAGGAGGGTCTACGAGCAGTACTTC. Protein: CASSVRRVYEQYF. V and J are TRBV12-3 or TRBV12-4 and TRBJ2-7; D might be TRBD2 (6 bases). V lost 5 bases to trimming and J lost 3 bases, with 11 bases between them. The CDR3 covers 13 residues.

The chain joins TRBV25-1 to TRBJ2-5, with D possibly called TRBD1 or TRBD2 (7 bases each). V lost 10 bases and J 1 base, leaving 16 bases between the germline ends. Germline V gene lookup returns CDR1 MGHDK and CDR2 SYGVNS. The CDR3 runs 14 residues. Written as DNA, the CDR3 is TGTGCCACCGGGGGAGGGGGCCTCCAAGAGACCCAGTACTTC. This gives the protein CATGGGGLQETQYF.